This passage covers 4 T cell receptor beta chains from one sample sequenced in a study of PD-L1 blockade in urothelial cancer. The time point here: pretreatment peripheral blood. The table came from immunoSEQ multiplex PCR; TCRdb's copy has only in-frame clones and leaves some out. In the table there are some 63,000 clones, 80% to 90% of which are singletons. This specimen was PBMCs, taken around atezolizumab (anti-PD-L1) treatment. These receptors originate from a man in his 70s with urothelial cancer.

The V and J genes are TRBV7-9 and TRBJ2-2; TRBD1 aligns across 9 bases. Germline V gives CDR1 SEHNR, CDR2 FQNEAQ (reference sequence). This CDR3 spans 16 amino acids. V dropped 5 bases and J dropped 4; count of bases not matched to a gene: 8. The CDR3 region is CASSHTGTGLTGELFF. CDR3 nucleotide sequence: TGTGCCAGCAGCCATACCGGGACAGGGCTCACCGGGGAGCTGTTTTTT. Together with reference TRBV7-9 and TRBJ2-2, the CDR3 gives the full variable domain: DTGVSQNPRHKITKRGQNVTFRCDPISEHNRLYWYRQTLGQGPEFLTYFQNEAQLEKSRLLSDRFSAERPKGSFSTLEIQRTEQGDSAMYLCASSHTGTGLTGELFFGEGSRLTVL.

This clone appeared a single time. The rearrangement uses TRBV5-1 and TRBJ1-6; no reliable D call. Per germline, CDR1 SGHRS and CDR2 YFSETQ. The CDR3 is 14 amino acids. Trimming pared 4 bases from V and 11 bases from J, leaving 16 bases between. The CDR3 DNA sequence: TGCGCCAGCAGCCCCACTATGCTGAGGGCACCCCTCCACTTT. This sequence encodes CASSPTMLRAPLHF. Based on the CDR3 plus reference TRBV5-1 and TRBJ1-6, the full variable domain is KAGVTQTPRYLIKTRGQQVTLSCSPISGHRSVSWYQQTPGQGLQFLFEYFSETQRNKGNFPGRFSGRQFSNSRSEMNVSTLELGDSALYLCASSPTMLRAPLHFGNGTRLTVT.

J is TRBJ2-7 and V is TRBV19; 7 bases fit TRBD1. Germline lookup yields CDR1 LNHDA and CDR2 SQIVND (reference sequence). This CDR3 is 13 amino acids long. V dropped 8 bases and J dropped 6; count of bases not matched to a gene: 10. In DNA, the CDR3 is TGTGCCAGTTGTAGGACAGGAAAGGGCGAGCAGTACTTC. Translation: CASCRTGKGEQYF.

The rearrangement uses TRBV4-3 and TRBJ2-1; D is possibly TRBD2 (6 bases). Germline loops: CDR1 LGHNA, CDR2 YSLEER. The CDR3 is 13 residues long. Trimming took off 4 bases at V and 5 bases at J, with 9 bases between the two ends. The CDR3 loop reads CASSLGGDNEQFF. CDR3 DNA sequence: TGCGCCAGCAGCCTTGGAGGGGACAATGAGCAGTTCTTC.